These 30 T cell receptor beta chains were sequenced from one sample in a study of blood T cell repertoires in COVID-19. The protocol was immunoSEQ multiplex PCR, while the TCRdb copy is restricted to in-frame clones and leaves out a portion. The data show fewer than 250,000 clones, with around 81% seen just once and more than 6% held by the top ten. Sequencing was done on a sample of peripheral blood. The receptors were gathered from a woman aged 60-75 years with active or convalescent COVID-19.

The V gene is TRBV7-8, the J gene TRBJ1-6, with 8 bases lining up with TRBD1. CDR1 and CDR2 (germline): SGHVS, FQNEAQ. The V and J ends lost 3 bases and 7 bases, in that order; junction bases with no gene match: 2. This CDR3 contains 14 residues. The CDR3 here is CASSFGQGNSPLHF. In DNA form, the CDR3 reads TGTGCCAGCAGCTTTGGACAGGGAAATTCACCCCTCCACTTT.

The table lists this clone with a few counts. V gene TRBV5-1 combines with J gene TRBJ1-1, with 7 positions matching TRBD1. The J segment lost 9 bases and the V segment lost 4 bases, leaving 9 bases of the junction unmatched. CDR3 length equals 13 residues. In germline, CDR1 is SGHRS, CDR2 YFSETQ. CDR3 loop: CASSLGQARKAFF. DNA of the CDR3: TGCGCCAGCAGCCTCGGACAGGCGAGAAAAGCTTTCTTT.

V usage is TRBV28 and J usage is TRBJ2-2; no definite D call. Trimming stripped 8 bases from V and 4 bases from J, with 11 bases between. This CDR3 contains 13 residues. Per germline, CDR1 MDHEN and CDR2 SYDVKM. CDR3 amino acids: CASRRLVTGELFF. CDR3 nucleotide sequence: TGTGCCAGCCGTCGGTTGGTCACCGGGGAGCTGTTTTTT.

The rearrangement uses TRBV6-1 and TRBJ2-7, with 12 bases fitting TRBD1. The CDR3 sequence is 15 residues long. V lost 1 base, J lost 4 bases, and 2 bases stayed unmatched. Germline CDR1 MNHNS, CDR2 SASEGT. Here the CDR3 reads CASSEGGQGAYEQYF. CDR3 coding DNA: TGTGCCAGCAGTGAAGGGGGACAGGGGGCTTACGAGCAGTACTTC.

The CDR3 nucleotides read TGTGCCAGCAGCTTGTCCAGGGGATCCTATGGCTACACCTTC. Amino acids: CASSLSRGSYGYTF. This chain joins TRBV5-6 and TRBJ1-2; D might be TRBD1 (6 bases). Trimming removed 1 base at V and 4 bases at J, with 11 bases between. Germline CDR1 is SGHDT and CDR2 is YYEEEE. The CDR3 consists of 14 residues.

The chain couples TRBV19 to TRBJ2-7; 10 bases are shared with TRBD1. Germline V gene data show CDR1 as LNHDA and CDR2 as SQIVND (reference sequence). CDR3 length: 14 amino acids. Trimming removed 7 bases from V and 1 base from J; junction bases left unmatched: 4. This CDR3 is CASTWTGGSYEQYF. As DNA, the CDR3 is TGTGCCAGTACCTGGACAGGGGGGTCCTACGAGCAGTACTTC.

The chain has TRBV19 and TRBJ1-5; D uncertain. V gave up 5 bases and J gave up 0 bases, with 5 bases separating them. Germline CDR1 and CDR2: LNHDA and SQIVND (reference sequence). This CDR3 has 13 amino acids. The CDR3 nucleotides read TGTGCCAGTAGTGAGGTTAGCAATCAGCCCCAGCATTTT. Amino acid sequence: CASSEVSNQPQHF.

This chain uses TRBV12-3 or TRBV12-4 with TRBJ1-1, with a weak D call TRBD1 (6 bases). Trimming pared 6 bases from V and 5 bases from J, leaving 10 bases between. This CDR3 region has 12 residues. CDR3 sequence reads: CASRTGTTEAFF. CDR3 nucleotide sequence: TGTGCCAGCAGGACAGGAACGACTGAAGCTTTCTTT.

The chain has TRBV3-1 (or the pseudogene TRBV3-2) and TRBJ1-1; 7 bases match TRBD1. The CDR3 consists of 15 residues. Trimming removed 4 bases from V and 1 base from J; junction bases left unmatched: 6. CDR1 and CDR2 (germline): LGHDT, YNNKEL (reference sequence). The CDR3 sequence is CASSPQNRGNTEAFF. CDR3 coding DNA: TGTGCCAGCAGCCCCCAAAACAGGGGGAACACTGAAGCTTTCTTT.

The chain carries TRBV4-1 and TRBJ2-6; TRBD1 matches 12 bases. Germline V gene lookup returns CDR1 MGHRA and CDR2 YSYEKL. Trimming took 1 base from V and 0 from J; bases not matched to a gene: 1. This CDR3 comprises 18 residues. The CDR3 DNA sequence: TGCGCCAGCAGCCAAGTGGGACAGGGGGCCTCTGGGGCCAACGTCCTGACTTTC. Protein product: CASSQVGQGASGANVLTF.

This clone showed up just a few times. The V call is TRBV5-1, the J call TRBJ2-1; 11 bases line up with TRBD2. Germline CDR1 and CDR2: SGHRS and YFSETQ. The V gene end was trimmed by 1 base and the J gene end by 4 bases; junction bases not matched to a gene: 16. CDR3 length: 20 residues. The CDR3 loop reads CASSLTVAGGSRTGYNEQFF. Here the CDR3 DNA reads TGCGCCAGCAGCTTGACGGTAGCGGGAGGGAGCAGGACAGGGTACAATGAGCAGTTCTTC.

The V call is TRBV6-5, the J call TRBJ2-2; 7 nucleotides line up with TRBD1. V was clipped by 4 bases and J by 6 bases; unmatched bases: 8. Germline values: CDR1 MNHEY, CDR2 SVGAGI. This CDR3 contains 15 residues. The CDR3 DNA reads TGTGCCAGCAGTTGGTCAGGGGGTGAAGCCGGGGAGCTGTTTTTT. Its protein product is CASSWSGGEAGELFF.

This clone was seen a handful of times. The chain couples TRBV5-4 to TRBJ2-5; TRBD2 matches 10 bases. The CDR3 has 15 residues. Trimming cost V 2 bases and J 5 bases; bases outside gene matches: 6. Germline CDR1 and CDR2: SGHNT and YYREEE (reference sequence). This chain's CDR3 is CASSFSGGPGETQYF. In DNA, the CDR3 is TGTGCCAGCAGCTTTAGCGGGGGGCCGGGGGAGACCCAGTACTTC.

The chain joins TRBV11-2 to TRBJ2-1; a weak D match, TRBD1 (5 bases). The CDR3 has 12 residues. The V gene's germline CDR1 is SGHAT and CDR2 FQNNGV. The ends were cut back, 3 bases at V and 6 bases at J, with 6 bases in the middle. The CDR3 sequence: CASSFQGNEQFF. The CDR3 region has the DNA TGTGCCAGCAGCTTCCAGGGCAATGAGCAGTTCTTC.

This clone was found once. The chain employs TRBV29-1 and TRBJ1-1; no clear D. The V end was cut by 2 bases, the J end by 4 bases, with 8 bases between. Germline V lookup: CDR1 SQVTM, CDR2 ANQGSEA. There are 12 residues in the CDR3. The CDR3 bases are TGCAGCGTTGAAAAGATGGCCACTGAAGCTTTCTTT. Protein sequence: CSVEKMATEAFF.

The CDR3 region is CASSAQGGQPQHF. The CDR3 DNA is TGTGCCAGTAGTGCCCAGGGTGGTCAGCCCCAGCATTTT. V gene TRBV19 combines with J gene TRBJ1-5; D possibly corresponds to TRBD1 (5 bases). Trimming left V 5 bases short and J 6 bases short, with 11 bases between. Germline V gives CDR1 LNHDA, CDR2 SQIVND (reference sequence). This CDR3 is built from 13 residues.

This chain connects TRBV7-9 to TRBJ1-2, with 9 bases matching TRBD1. Trimming cost V 5 bases and J 8 bases; bases outside gene matches: 9. Per germline, CDR1 SEHNR and CDR2 FQNEAQ (reference sequence). The CDR3 contains 14 residues. The CDR3 spells CASSPGDRAWGYTF. The CDR3 DNA sequence: TGTGCCAGCAGCCCCGGGGACAGGGCATGGGGCTACACCTTC.

The genes are TRBV5-4 and TRBJ2-1; weak D call: TRBD2 (6 bases). Germline CDR1 and CDR2: SGHNT and YYREEE (reference sequence). The CDR3 loop spans 16 amino acids. Between the trimmed V and J ends, which lost 3 bases and 0 bases, there was a span of 13 bases. The CDR3 loop is CASSSRAGSSYNEQFF. The CDR3 DNA reads as TGTGCCAGCAGCTCAAGGGCGGGGAGCTCCTACAATGAGCAGTTCTTC.

This chain joins TRBV5-6 and TRBJ2-7, with TRBD2 identical over 11 bases. The CDR3 contains 14 residues. With V trimmed by 0 bases and J by 7 bases, 3 bases remained unmatched. Germline V gene sequence: CDR1 SGHDT, CDR2 YYEEEE. CDR3 in DNA: TGTGCCAGCAGCTTGGGACTAGCGGGGCGGGAGCAGTACTTC. This translates into CASSLGLAGREQYF.

The chain recombines TRBV11-2 with TRBJ2-1; a possible D gene is TRBD2 (6 bases). The CDR3 runs 12 residues. Trimming stripped 5 bases from V and 10 bases from J, with 12 bases between. Looked up from germline, CDR1 is SGHAT and CDR2 is FQNNGV. For the CDR3, the DNA is TGTGCCAGCAGCCCAAATCTAGCGGAGCAGTTCTTC. Protein sequence: CASSPNLAEQFF.

The V call is TRBV3-1 (or the pseudogene TRBV3-2), the J call TRBJ1-2; no clear D gene. This CDR3 comprises 16 residues. With 1 base removed from V and 3 bases from J, the gap between germline ends came to 15 bases. CDR1 and CDR2 from the germline V gene are LGHDT and YNNKEL (reference sequence). In DNA, the CDR3 is TGTGCCAGCAGCCAAGCTCAGGTCCCGTCCTACTATGGCTACACCTTC. Its protein is CASSQAQVPSYYGYTF.

V and J are TRBV11-3 and TRBJ2-3, with TRBD2 matching 8 bases. The CDR3 has 16 amino acids. Trimming at V came to 7 bases and at J to 6 bases, leaving 15 bases not matched to a gene. Germline CDR1 and CDR2: SGHNT and YENEEA. CDR3 amino acids: CASTYWVEAGVDTQYF. DNA for the CDR3: TGTGCCAGCACTTACTGGGTAGAAGCGGGAGTGGATACGCAGTATTTT.

This sequence joins TRBV29-1 and TRBJ2-3, with 10 bases lining up with TRBD2. Looked up from germline, CDR1 is SQVTM and CDR2 is ANQGSEA. V was clipped by 3 bases and J by 6 bases; unmatched bases: 9. This CDR3 is 15 amino acids long. The DNA of the CDR3 is TGCAGCGTTGAGGTACGCAGCGGGAGGGCCGATACGCAGTATTTT. Its protein product is CSVEVRSGRADTQYF.

The chain links TRBV12-3 or TRBV12-4 to TRBJ2-5; the D gene is possibly TRBD2 (7 bases). The CDR3 has 13 residues. Trimming cost V 6 bases and J 4 bases, with 12 bases left between them. CDR3 protein: CASRVRGAETQYF. The DNA for the CDR3 is TGTGCCAGCAGGGTCCGGGGGGCAGAGACCCAGTACTTC.

The CDR3 sequence: CASSPAGGNNEQFF. The CDR3 coding sequence is TGTGCCAGCAGTCCAGCGGGAGGGAACAATGAGCAGTTCTTC. This chain uses TRBV6-2 or TRBV6-3 with TRBJ2-1; 10 nucleotides line up with TRBD2. The ends lost 5 bases at V and 5 bases at J; junction bases unmatched: 3. This CDR3 region has 14 residues. Germline V lookup: CDR1 MNHEY, CDR2 SVGEGT.

The J gene is TRBJ1-2, the V gene TRBV5-4, with 11 nucleotides matching TRBD1. The CDR3 contains 15 residues. Germline loops: CDR1 SGHNT, CDR2 YYREEE (reference sequence). J was trimmed by 5 bases and V by 5 bases; bases with no gene match: 8. CDR3 loop: CASRRPGQGEYGYTF. CDR3 in DNA: TGTGCCAGCAGACGGCCGGGACAGGGGGAGTATGGCTACACCTTC.

The rearrangement links TRBV3-1 (or the pseudogene TRBV3-2) to TRBJ2-1, with 7 bases fitting TRBD2. The CDR3 extends over 16 amino acids. Germline V lookup: CDR1 LGHDT, CDR2 YNNKEL (reference sequence). Trimming removed 3 bases from V and 7 bases from J; junction bases left unmatched: 12. The CDR3 loop is CASSQDLGLTGNEQFF. The CDR3 DNA is TGTGCCAGCAGCCAGGACCTGGGACTAACGGGAAATGAGCAGTTCTTC.

The V gene is TRBV7-9, the J gene TRBJ1-2; weak D call: TRBD1 (5 bases). Between the trimmed V and J ends, which lost 5 bases and 8 bases, there was a span of 15 bases. There are 13 residues in the CDR3. CDR1 is SEHNR, CDR2 FQNEAQ, per germline (reference sequence). CDR3 in DNA: TGTGCCAGCAGCGAGGACACGCCAGGGGGCTACACCTTC. It specifies CASSEDTPGGYTF.

The V call is TRBV15, the J call TRBJ2-3; 12 nucleotides line up with TRBD2. The CDR3 has 16 residues. CDR1 and CDR2 from the germline V gene are LNHNV and YYDKDF (reference sequence). V lost 5 bases to trimming and J lost 4 bases; unmatched junction nucleotides: 7. The chain's CDR3 is CATSGRLAGAADTQYF. The CDR3, as DNA: TGTGCCACCAGCGGGAGACTAGCGGGAGCAGCAGATACGCAGTATTTT.

This rearrangement joins TRBV29-1 to TRBJ1-2; 8 bases are a match to TRBD1. The germline V gene has CDR1 SQVTM and CDR2 ANQGSEA. CDR3 length: 12 residues. After removal of 5 bases from V and 8 bases from J, the junction contained 7 bases not matched to a gene. CDR3 in amino acids: CSVSLDREGYTF. As DNA, the CDR3 is TGCAGCGTTTCACTGGACAGGGAGGGCTACACCTTC.